What follows are 16 T cell receptor beta chains derived from one specimen sequenced in a study of cytomegalovirus exposure and HLA in healthy donors. Primers included in the PCR were 60 Vbeta and 13 Jbeta primers. Sequencing was performed with immunoSEQ multiplex PCR; in TCRdb, only in-frame clones are kept and a portion is missing. The sample records approximately 160,000 clones, 75% being singletons. The sample comprised PBMCs. These receptors all stem from a male donor in good health and CMV-seronegative.

The V call is TRBV28, the J call TRBJ2-2, with 7 bases matching TRBD2. The CDR3 is 17 amino acids. Trimming cost V 1 base and J 2 bases; bases outside gene matches: 7. Looked up from germline, CDR1 is MDHEN and CDR2 is SYDVKM. CDR3 in DNA: TGTGCCAGCAGTTTATACGCTAGCGGAACTAACACCGGGGAGCTGTTTTTT. It codes for CASSLYASGTNTGELFF.

The chain carries TRBV12-5 and TRBJ2-2; 9 bases are a match to TRBD2. The germline V gene encodes CDR1 LGHNT and CDR2 FRNRAP. Trimming took 0 bases from V and 6 from J; bases not matched to a gene: 8. The CDR3 consists of 17 residues. The CDR3 reads CASGLVEGSGRAGELFF. Written as DNA, the CDR3 is TGTGCTAGTGGTTTGGTGGAGGGTAGCGGGAGAGCCGGGGAGCTGTTTTTT.

The gene calls are TRBV5-1 and TRBJ2-5, with D perhaps TRBD1 (6 bases). The CDR3 is made up of 15 amino acids. Germline loops: CDR1 SGHRS, CDR2 YFSETQ. V lost 3 bases, J lost 5 bases, and 17 bases lay in between. The DNA of the CDR3 is TGCGCCAGCAGCTCCGGGACACAACTGCAGGAGACCCAGTACTTC. It yields the protein CASSSGTQLQETQYF.

J is TRBJ2-7 and V is TRBV5-4; no definite D call. Germline-derived CDR1 and CDR2 are SGHNT and YYREEE (reference sequence). V was shortened by 0 bases and J by 4 bases, with 8 bases between the two germline ends. This CDR3 comprises 13 residues. This CDR3 reads CASSLDMQYEQYF. As DNA, the CDR3 is TGTGCCAGCAGCTTGGACATGCAGTACGAGCAGTACTTC. The full variable domain, with the rest looked up from reference TRBV5-4 and TRBJ2-7, is ETGVTQSPTHLIKTRGQQVTLRCSSQSGHNTVSWYQQALGQGPQFIFQYYREEENGRGNFPPRFSGLQFPNYSSELNVNALELDDSALYLCASSLDMQYEQYFGPGTRLTVT.

This chain joins TRBV6-5 and TRBJ2-6; TRBD1 might be the D (6 bases). CDR1 and CDR2 (germline): MNHEY, SVGAGI. V was shortened by 3 bases and J by 4 bases, with 13 bases between the two germline ends. CDR3 length: 16 residues. The CDR3 bases are TGTGCCAGCAGTTATAGGCCAGGGACAGGGGCCAACGTCCTGACTTTC. It translates to CASSYRPGTGANVLTF.

The chain joins TRBV28 to TRBJ1-1; D not resolved. This CDR3 is 13 amino acids long. V gave up 6 bases and J gave up 5 bases, with 13 bases separating them. Germline V CDR1 and CDR2: MDHEN, SYDVKM. CDR3 sequence reads: CASRPPTGTEAFF. Written as DNA, the CDR3 is TGTGCCAGCAGACCCCCGACTGGTACTGAAGCTTTCTTT.

This clone is a singleton in its sample. The CDR3 DNA follows: TGTGCCAGCAGCTTAACAGGGGCCCCTAATGAAAAACTGTTTTTT. This sequence encodes CASSLTGAPNEKLFF. This chain joins TRBV13 and TRBJ1-4; 7 bases line up with TRBD1. The V segment lost 2 bases and the J segment 3 bases; nucleotides outside the gene matches: 3. Germline V gives CDR1 PRHDT, CDR2 FYEKMQ (reference sequence). The CDR3 has 15 amino acids.

The CDR3 DNA follows: TGTGCCAGCAGCTTAGACGGAGGGAGTTCCTACGAGCAGTACTTC. Protein: CASSLDGGSSYEQYF. V gene TRBV11-2 combines with J gene TRBJ2-5, with D possibly TRBD2 on 6 matching bases. TRBJ2-7 explains the end of the DNA better; the J call may be wrong. The CDR3 runs 15 residues. CDR1 and CDR2 from the germline V gene are SGHAT and FQNNGV.

V gene TRBV27 combines with J gene TRBJ2-3, with TRBD2 matching over 7 bases. Germline values: CDR1 MNHEY, CDR2 SMNVEV (reference sequence). V lost 5 bases, J lost 1 base, and 6 bases stayed unmatched. This CDR3 comprises 15 residues. The CDR3 sequence: CASSAMRERTDTQYF. The CDR3 DNA reads as TGTGCCAGCAGTGCCATGCGGGAGCGCACAGATACGCAGTATTTT.

On this clone: Other DNA sequences within the sample encode an identical CDR3. The chain uses TRBV6-6 and TRBJ2-1, with TRBD2 identical over 11 bases. Trimming removed 4 bases from V and 7 bases from J; junction bases left unmatched: 6. Germline V gives CDR1 MNHNY, CDR2 SVGAGI (reference sequence). The CDR3 totals 15 residues. DNA of the CDR3: TGTGCCAGCAGTTTGACTAGCGGGGATCGGAATGAGCAGTTCTTC. Residues: CASSLTSGDRNEQFF.

The rearrangement uses TRBV5-1 and TRBJ2-5; 11 nucleotides line up with TRBD2. The tail of the sequence fits TRBJ2-7 better, so the J call may be wrong. The CDR3 covers 17 residues. Germline V CDR1 and CDR2: SGHRS, YFSETQ. This chain's CDR3 is CASSFLAGGPASYEQYF. CDR3 nucleotides: TGCGCCAGCAGCTTCCTAGCGGGGGGCCCAGCCTCCTACGAGCAGTACTTC.

The chain joins TRBV28 to TRBJ2-2; 8 bases agree with TRBD1. V trimming: 6 bases; J trimming: 7 bases; junction bases outside the gene matches: 7. This CDR3 spans 14 amino acids. Per germline, CDR1 MDHEN and CDR2 SYDVKM. The CDR3 DNA follows: TGTGCCAGCAGCTCCGGACAGGGAGGCGGGGAGCTGTTTTTT. It translates to CASSSGQGGGELFF.

The chain recombines TRBV6-4 with TRBJ2-1; 7 nucleotides line up with TRBD2. Germline V lookup: CDR1 MRHNA, CDR2 SNTAGT. The CDR3 spans 15 residues. V lost 4 bases to trimming and J lost 3 bases; unmatched junction nucleotides: 6. The CDR3 coding sequence is TGTGCCAGCAGTGCCGGACTAGGAGTCTACAATGAGCAGTTCTTC. Translation: CASSAGLGVYNEQFF.

The genes are TRBV10-1 and TRBJ1-5; 7 nucleotides agree with TRBD1. Germline V gene lookup returns CDR1 WNHNN and CDR2 SYGVQD (reference sequence). V was pared by 11 bases and J by 1 base, with 8 bases of the junction left unmatched. The CDR3 is 14 amino acids. CDR3 DNA: TGCGCCCGCACCGGGACAGTCAGCAATCAGCCCCAGCATTTT. Protein: CARTGTVSNQPQHF.

The chain carries TRBV7-9 and TRBJ2-7; 10 positions agree with TRBD1. With 8 bases clipped from V and 4 bases from J, the junction kept 5 bases outside the gene matches. This CDR3 region has 13 residues. Germline CDR1 and CDR2: SEHNR and FQNEAQ (reference sequence). The CDR3 bases are TGTGCCAGCTCCGGACAGGGGGAGTACGAGCAGTACTTC. Its translation: CASSGQGEYEQYF.

The rearrangement joins TRBV28 to TRBJ1-2, with D unclear. Germline V lookup: CDR1 MDHEN, CDR2 SYDVKM. This CDR3 comprises 11 residues. V was trimmed by 6 bases and J by 1 base, leaving 3 bases between them. The CDR3 coding sequence is TGTGCCAGCAGCAGTAACTATGGCTACACCTTC. Translation gives CASSSNYGYTF.